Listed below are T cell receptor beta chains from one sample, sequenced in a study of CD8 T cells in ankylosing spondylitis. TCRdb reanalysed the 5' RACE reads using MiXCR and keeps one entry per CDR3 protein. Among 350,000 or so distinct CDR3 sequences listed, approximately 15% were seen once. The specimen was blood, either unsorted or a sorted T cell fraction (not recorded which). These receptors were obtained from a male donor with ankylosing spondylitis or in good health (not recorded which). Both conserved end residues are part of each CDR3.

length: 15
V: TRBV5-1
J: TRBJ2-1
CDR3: CASSMGGSPNNEQFF

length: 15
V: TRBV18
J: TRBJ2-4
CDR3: CASSGFGQGGDIQYF

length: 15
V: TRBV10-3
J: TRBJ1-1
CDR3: CAIRARPDNPTEAFF

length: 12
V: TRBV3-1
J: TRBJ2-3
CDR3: CASRQMGDTQYF

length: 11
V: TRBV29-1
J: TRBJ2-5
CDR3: CSVLPQETQYF

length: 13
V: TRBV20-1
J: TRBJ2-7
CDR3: CSASLDREREQYF

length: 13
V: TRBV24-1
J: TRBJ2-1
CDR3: CATSAGTLGEQFF

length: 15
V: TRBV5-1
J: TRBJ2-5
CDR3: CASRRSGDLRETQYF

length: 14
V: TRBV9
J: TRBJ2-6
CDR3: CASSVDGGTNVLTF

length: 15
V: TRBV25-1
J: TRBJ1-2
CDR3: CASSEFGSENSGYTF

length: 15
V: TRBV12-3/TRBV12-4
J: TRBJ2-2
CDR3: CASSPSGGPTGELFF

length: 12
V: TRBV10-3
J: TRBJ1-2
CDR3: CAISEAGGGYTF

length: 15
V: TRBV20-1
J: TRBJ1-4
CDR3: CSARDLMATNEKLFF

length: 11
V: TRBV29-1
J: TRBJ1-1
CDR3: CSVSGQGAAFF

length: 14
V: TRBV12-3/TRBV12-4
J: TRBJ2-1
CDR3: CASSGQGLGVAQFF

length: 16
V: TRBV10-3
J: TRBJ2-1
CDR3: CAISQLAGGPDYEQFF

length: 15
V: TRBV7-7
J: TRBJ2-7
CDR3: CASSTRTSGTYEQYF

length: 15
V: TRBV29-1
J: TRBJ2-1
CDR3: CSVEDVSGRASEQFF

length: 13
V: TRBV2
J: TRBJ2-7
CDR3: CATSGQGGHEQYF

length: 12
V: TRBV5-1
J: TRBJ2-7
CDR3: CASSLVGYEQYF

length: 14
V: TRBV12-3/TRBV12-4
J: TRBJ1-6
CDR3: CASRVTGANSPLHF

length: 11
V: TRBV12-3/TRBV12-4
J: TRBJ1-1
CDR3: CASRGQYEAFF

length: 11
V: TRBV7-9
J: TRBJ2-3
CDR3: CASSPHDTQYF

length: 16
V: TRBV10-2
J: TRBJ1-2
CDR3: CASAAGTQRRNYGYTF

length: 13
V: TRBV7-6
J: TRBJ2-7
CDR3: CASSLIRTVEQYF

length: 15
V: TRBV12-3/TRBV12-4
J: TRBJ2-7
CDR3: CASSPPSGRGDEQYF

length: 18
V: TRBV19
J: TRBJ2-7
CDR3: CASSIGVFRTANVYEQYF

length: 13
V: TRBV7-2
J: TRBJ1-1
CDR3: CASSLSRLTEAFF

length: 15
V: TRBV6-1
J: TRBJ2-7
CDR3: CASSGRGFSSYEQYF

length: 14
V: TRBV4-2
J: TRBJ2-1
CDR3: CASSQGTRINEQFF

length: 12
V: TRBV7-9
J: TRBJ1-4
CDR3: CATRRGNEKLFF

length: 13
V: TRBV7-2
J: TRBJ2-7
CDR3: CASSVGQGYEQYF

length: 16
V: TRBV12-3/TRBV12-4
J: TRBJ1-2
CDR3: CASSRRGQGTNYGYTF

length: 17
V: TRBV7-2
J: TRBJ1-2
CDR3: CASSSLPPGGSTYGYTF

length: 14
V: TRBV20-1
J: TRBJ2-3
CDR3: CSASTAGNTDTQYF

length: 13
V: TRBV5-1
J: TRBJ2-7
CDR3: CASSPRTSYEQYF

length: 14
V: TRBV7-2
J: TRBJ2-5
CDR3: CASRRPGPQETQYF

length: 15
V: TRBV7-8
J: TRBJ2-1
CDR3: CASSLEGHSYNEQFF

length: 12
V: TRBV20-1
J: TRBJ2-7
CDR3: CSARTGQGEQYF

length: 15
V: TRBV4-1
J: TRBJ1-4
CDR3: CASSQDAGGSEKLFF

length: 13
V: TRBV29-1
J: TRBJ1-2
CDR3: CSVETAARYGYTF

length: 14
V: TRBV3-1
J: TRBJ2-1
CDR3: CASSGLAGTNEQFF

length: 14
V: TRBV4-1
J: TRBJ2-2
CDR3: CASSQDSSTGELFF

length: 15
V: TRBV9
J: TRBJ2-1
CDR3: CASTSRGDSYNEQFF

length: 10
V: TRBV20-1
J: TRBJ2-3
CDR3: CSALTDTQYF

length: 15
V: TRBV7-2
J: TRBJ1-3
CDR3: CASSPEGTTGNTIYF

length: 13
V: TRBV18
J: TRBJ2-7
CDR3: CASSNGQDYEQYF

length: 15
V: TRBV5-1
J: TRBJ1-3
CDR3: CASSQARGDGNTIYF

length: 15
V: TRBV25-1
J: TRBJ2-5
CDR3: CASRGGAGRSETQYF